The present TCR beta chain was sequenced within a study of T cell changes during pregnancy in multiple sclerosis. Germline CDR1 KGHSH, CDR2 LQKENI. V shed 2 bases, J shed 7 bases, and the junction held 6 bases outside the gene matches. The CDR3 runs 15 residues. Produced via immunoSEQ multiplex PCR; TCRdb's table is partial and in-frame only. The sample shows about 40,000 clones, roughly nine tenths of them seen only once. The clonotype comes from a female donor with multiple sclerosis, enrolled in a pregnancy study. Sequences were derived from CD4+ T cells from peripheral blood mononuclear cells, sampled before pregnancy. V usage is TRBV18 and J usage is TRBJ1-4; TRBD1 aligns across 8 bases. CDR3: CASSPGQGQGEKLFF. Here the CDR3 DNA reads TGTGCCAGCTCACCAGGACAGGGCCAGGGTGAAAAACTGTTTTTT.